This T cell receptor beta chain stems from a study of blood T cell repertoires in COVID-19. Study-level information: COVID-19 samples collected from the United States, Italy and Spain covered acute and convalescent phases. The cDNA or gDNA used as material had been derived from T cells, B-cell-depleted T cells, or PBMCs.

Per the original methods: Estimated nucleated cell counts came from reference gene primer amplification. Assay: immunoSEQ multiplex PCR; the TCRdb copy retains only in-frame clones and omits some. Clone size and the V and J calls come from that table; the DNA yielded D and trimming. The table includes about 68,000 clones, 70% to 90% detected once. The J segment lost 8 bases and the V segment lost 0 bases, leaving 17 bases of the junction unmatched. The CDR3 consists of 18 residues. The germline V gene encodes CDR1 SGDLS and CDR2 YYNGEE. The chain is built from TRBV9 and TRBJ2-3; 8 bases line up with TRBD2. The sequence derives from a man aged 45-60 years with acute or convalescent COVID-19. Sequencing input: peripheral blood. The CDR3 spells CASSVATGAGGPGGTQYF. The CDR3 DNA reads as TGTGCCAGCAGCGTAGCTACAGGCGCGGGGGGCCCGGGGGGTACGCAGTATTTT.